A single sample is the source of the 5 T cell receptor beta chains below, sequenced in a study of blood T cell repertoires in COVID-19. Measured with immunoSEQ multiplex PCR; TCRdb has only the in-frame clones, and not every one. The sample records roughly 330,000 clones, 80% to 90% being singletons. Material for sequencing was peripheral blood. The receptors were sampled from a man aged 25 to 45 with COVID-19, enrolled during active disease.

CDR3 coding DNA: TGTGCCAGCAGCTGGGACAGGGGATACTATGGCTACACCTTC. The encoded protein is CASSWDRGYYGYTF. The rearrangement links TRBV5-6 to TRBJ1-2; 10 positions agree with TRBD1. The CDR3 totals 14 residues. Germline V CDR1 and CDR2: SGHDT, YYEEEE. V lost 3 bases to trimming and J lost 3 bases; unmatched junction nucleotides: 2.

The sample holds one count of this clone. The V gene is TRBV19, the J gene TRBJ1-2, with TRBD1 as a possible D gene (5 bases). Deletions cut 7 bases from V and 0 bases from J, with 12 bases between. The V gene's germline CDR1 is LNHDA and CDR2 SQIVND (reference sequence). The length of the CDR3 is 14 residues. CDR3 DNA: TGTGCCAGTAATCAGGTGACAGCTAACTATGGCTACACCTTC. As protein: CASNQVTANYGYTF.

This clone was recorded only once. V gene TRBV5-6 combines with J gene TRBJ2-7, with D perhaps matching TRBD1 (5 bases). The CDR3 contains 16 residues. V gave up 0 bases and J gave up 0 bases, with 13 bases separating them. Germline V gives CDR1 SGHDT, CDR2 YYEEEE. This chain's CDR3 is CASSLGSGQGSYEQYF. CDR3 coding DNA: TGTGCCAGCAGCTTGGGTTCGGGTCAGGGCTCCTACGAGCAGTACTTC.

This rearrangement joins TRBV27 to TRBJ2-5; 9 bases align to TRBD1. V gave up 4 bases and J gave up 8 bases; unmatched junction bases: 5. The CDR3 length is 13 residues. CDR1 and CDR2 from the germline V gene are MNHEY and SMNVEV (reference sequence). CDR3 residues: CASSSRTGVTQYF. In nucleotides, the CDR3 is TGTGCCAGCAGTTCTCGGACAGGGGTTACCCAGTACTTC.

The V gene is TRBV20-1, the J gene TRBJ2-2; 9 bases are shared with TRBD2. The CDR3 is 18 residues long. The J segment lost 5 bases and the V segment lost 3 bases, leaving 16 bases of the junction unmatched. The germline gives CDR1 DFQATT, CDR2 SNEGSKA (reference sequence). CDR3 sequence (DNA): TGCAGTGCTAGTGTATCCGTGTTAGCGGGAGTATCGACCGGGGAGCTGTTTTTT. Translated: CSASVSVLAGVSTGELFF.